This paragraph covers one T cell receptor beta chain sequence. The assay was immunoSEQ multiplex PCR, and TCRdb's table has in-frame clones only and misses some. Among fewer than 85,000 clones listed, 85% to 95% were seen once. These data originate in a study of T cell changes during pregnancy in multiple sclerosis. Here the sequenced sample was peripheral blood, taken before pregnancy. This clonotype was sampled from a female donor with multiple sclerosis, enrolled in a pregnancy study.

This chain's CDR3 is CASRDQLTTGGSVYTF. As DNA, the CDR3 is TGCGCCAGCAGAGACCAACTAACGACAGGGGGCTCTGTCTACACCTTC. J is TRBJ1-2 and V is TRBV5-1; 10 bases are a match to TRBD1. Per the germline V gene, CDR1 is SGHRS and CDR2 is YFSETQ. The CDR3 is 16 residues long. The junction had 17 bases not matched to a gene; V was cut back by 5 bases and J by 10 bases.